These T cell receptor beta chains were read from a single sample in a study of persistence of HIV-infected CD4 T cells. Sequenced by immunoSEQ multiplex PCR; TCRdb stores in-frame clones only, minus some. The repertoire holds over 35,000 clones, 70% to 90% seen once, with 1% in the top ten. Their antigen targets remain unknown. The material was CD4+ T cells sorted from PBMCs after roughly 17-hour stimulation, obtained from a patient who received antiretroviral therapy. The receptors here all came from an adult man with HIV who was CMV-seropositive. The CDR3 runs from the conserved cysteine through the conserved F or W. D genes are given only for firm matches. Clone size is shown for a subset of rows, as once, few, many or a class of expanded clone.

abundance: -; v_gene: TRBV24-1; j_gene: TRBJ2-7; d_gene: TRBD1; CDR3aa: CATGQGTSEQYF; CDR3nt: TGTGCCACAGGACAGGGTACGAGCGAGCAGTACTTC
abundance: -; v_gene: TRBV29-1; j_gene: TRBJ2-3; d_gene: TRBD2; CDR3aa: CSVPASGGGFTDTQYF; CDR3nt: TGCAGCGTTCCGGCTAGCGGCGGAGGCTTCACAGATACGCAGTATTTT
abundance: -; v_gene: TRBV20-1; j_gene: TRBJ1-1; d_gene: -; CDR3aa: CSVSGVTEAFF; CDR3nt: TGCAGTGTCTCAGGGGTCACTGAAGCTTTCTTT
abundance: few; v_gene: TRBV5-1; j_gene: TRBJ2-1; d_gene: -; CDR3aa: CASSLEGRGDNEQFF; CDR3nt: TGCGCCAGCAGCTTGGAGGGAAGGGGGGACAATGAGCAGTTCTTC
abundance: -; v_gene: TRBV5-1; j_gene: TRBJ1-1; d_gene: -; CDR3aa: CASSYREDTEAFF; CDR3nt: TGCGCCAGCAGTTACAGGGAGGACACTGAAGCTTTCTTT
abundance: -; v_gene: TRBV3-1/TRBV3-2; j_gene: TRBJ2-3; d_gene: TRBD1; CDR3aa: CASSSGQGAQYF; CDR3nt: TGTGCCAGCAGTTCCGGACAGGGCGCGCAGTATTTT
abundance: -; v_gene: TRBV7-2; j_gene: TRBJ2-7; d_gene: TRBD1; CDR3aa: CASSLVGGTGGGEQYF; CDR3nt: TGTGCCAGCAGCTTAGTTGGTGGGACAGGGGGTGGGGAGCAGTACTTC
abundance: -; v_gene: TRBV5-4; j_gene: TRBJ2-7; d_gene: -; CDR3aa: CASSPTGNTDEQYF; CDR3nt: TGTGCCAGCAGTCCAACAGGGAATACCGACGAGCAGTACTTC
abundance: -; v_gene: TRBV24-1; j_gene: TRBJ1-2; d_gene: TRBD1; CDR3aa: CATSDPLGQDSNYGYTF; CDR3nt: TGTGCCACCAGTGATCCTTTAGGACAGGACTCTAACTATGGCTACACCTTC
abundance: -; v_gene: TRBV24-1; j_gene: TRBJ1-5; d_gene: TRBD1; CDR3aa: CATSADRGPSNQPQHF; CDR3nt: TGTGCCACCAGTGCTGACAGGGGCCCGAGCAATCAGCCCCAGCATTTT
abundance: -; v_gene: TRBV24-1; j_gene: TRBJ2-3; d_gene: TRBD1; CDR3aa: CATSDPGQGDDTQYF; CDR3nt: TGTGCCACCAGTGACCCGGGACAGGGAGACGATACGCAGTATTTT
abundance: -; v_gene: TRBV24-1; j_gene: TRBJ2-3; d_gene: -; CDR3aa: CATSREDTQYF; CDR3nt: TGTGCCACCAGCAGGGAGGATACGCAGTATTTT
abundance: -; v_gene: TRBV7-8; j_gene: TRBJ1-1; d_gene: -; CDR3aa: CASSLGSGGGTEAFF; CDR3nt: TGTGCCAGCAGCTTAGGTTCAGGCGGGGGCACTGAAGCTTTCTTT
abundance: -; v_gene: TRBV28; j_gene: TRBJ2-6; d_gene: TRBD2; CDR3aa: CASIPGGVSGANVLTF; CDR3nt: TGTGCCAGCATCCCCGGGGGGGTCTCTGGGGCCAACGTCCTGACTTTC
abundance: -; v_gene: TRBV21-1; j_gene: TRBJ1-1; d_gene: -; CDR3aa: CASSLTGRGGAFF; CDR3nt: TGTGCCAGCAGCCTAACAGGGAGGGGAGGAGCTTTCTTT
abundance: few; v_gene: TRBV2; j_gene: TRBJ1-5; d_gene: -; CDR3aa: CASTPSYSNQPQHF; CDR3nt: TGTGCCAGCACCCCCTCCTATAGCAATCAGCCCCAGCATTTT
abundance: -; v_gene: TRBV6-6; j_gene: TRBJ2-1; d_gene: -; CDR3aa: CASSYTDSLQEQFF; CDR3nt: TGTGCCAGCAGTTACACCGACTCTTTGCAAGAGCAGTTCTTC
abundance: -; v_gene: TRBV6-5; j_gene: TRBJ1-1; d_gene: -; CDR3aa: CASSYDRSMNTEAFF; CDR3nt: TGTGCCAGCAGTTACGACAGGTCTATGAACACTGAAGCTTTCTTT
abundance: -; v_gene: TRBV15; j_gene: TRBJ1-4; d_gene: -; CDR3aa: CATSRGPNEKLFF; CDR3nt: TGTGCCACCAGCAGGGGCCCTAATGAAAAACTGTTTTTT
abundance: -; v_gene: TRBV10-2; j_gene: TRBJ1-6; d_gene: TRBD1; CDR3aa: CASSGNDRGSPLHF; CDR3nt: TGCGCCAGCAGTGGAAATGACAGGGGATCACCCCTCCACTTT
abundance: -; v_gene: TRBV19; j_gene: TRBJ1-5; d_gene: TRBD1; CDR3aa: CASNSMGQGVNQPQHF; CDR3nt: TGTGCCAGTAACTCAATGGGACAGGGAGTAAATCAGCCCCAGCATTTT
abundance: -; v_gene: TRBV5-6; j_gene: TRBJ2-3; d_gene: TRBD1; CDR3aa: CASSLGRGLDTQYF; CDR3nt: TGTGCCAGCAGCTTGGGCAGGGGGCTCGATACGCAGTATTTT
abundance: -; v_gene: TRBV29-1; j_gene: TRBJ1-1; d_gene: TRBD1; CDR3aa: CSVADRANTEAFF; CDR3nt: TGCAGCGTCGCCGACAGGGCAAACACTGAAGCTTTCTTT
abundance: -; v_gene: TRBV27; j_gene: TRBJ2-7; d_gene: TRBD1; CDR3aa: CASRKQGALPYEQYF; CDR3nt: TGTGCCAGCAGGAAGCAGGGGGCGCTTCCCTACGAGCAGTACTTC
abundance: -; v_gene: TRBV27; j_gene: TRBJ1-5; d_gene: -; CDR3aa: CASSPGAVGNQPQHF; CDR3nt: TGTGCCAGCAGCCCCGGGGCAGTTGGCAATCAGCCCCAGCATTTT
abundance: -; v_gene: TRBV10-3; j_gene: TRBJ2-1; d_gene: TRBD2; CDR3aa: CATGLAGYNEQFF; CDR3nt: TGTGCCACCGGACTAGCGGGTTACAATGAGCAGTTCTTC
abundance: -; v_gene: TRBV11-2; j_gene: TRBJ2-7; d_gene: TRBD1; CDR3aa: CASSLAQLRDRGLYEQYF; CDR3nt: TGTGCCAGCAGCTTAGCCCAACTCCGGGACAGGGGGCTCTACGAGCAGTACTTC
abundance: -; v_gene: TRBV20-1; j_gene: TRBJ2-3; d_gene: -; CDR3aa: CSARGGNTQYF; CDR3nt: TGCAGTGCCAGGGGGGGGAATACGCAGTATTTT
abundance: once; v_gene: TRBV11-2; j_gene: TRBJ1-4; d_gene: -; CDR3aa: CASSLGPGTSNEKLFF; CDR3nt: TGTGCCAGCAGCTTAGGCCCCGGGACGAGCAATGAAAAACTGTTTTTT
abundance: -; v_gene: TRBV5-1; j_gene: TRBJ1-1; d_gene: TRBD1; CDR3aa: CASSRIGGQGYTEAFF; CDR3nt: TGCGCCAGCAGCCGAATTGGGGGACAGGGGTACACTGAAGCTTTCTTT
abundance: -; v_gene: TRBV6-5; j_gene: TRBJ1-1; d_gene: -; CDR3aa: CASSYYRTAGNTEAFF; CDR3nt: TGTGCCAGCAGTTATTATAGGACAGCGGGGAACACTGAAGCTTTCTTT
abundance: -; v_gene: TRBV6-5; j_gene: TRBJ2-7; d_gene: -; CDR3aa: CASSFRGGPSYEQYF; CDR3nt: TGTGCCAGCAGTTTCCGAGGGGGACCTTCCTACGAGCAGTACTTC
abundance: once; v_gene: TRBV6-5; j_gene: TRBJ2-1; d_gene: TRBD2; CDR3aa: CASSYGRAGGRNEQFF; CDR3nt: TGTGCCAGCAGTTACGGTCGGGCGGGGGGCCGGAATGAGCAGTTCTTC
abundance: -; v_gene: TRBV19; j_gene: TRBJ2-1; d_gene: -; CDR3aa: CASSTYRVGGEQFF; CDR3nt: TGTGCCAGTAGTACTTACAGGGTAGGCGGTGAGCAGTTCTTC
abundance: medium-sized; v_gene: TRBV3-1/TRBV3-2; j_gene: TRBJ1-4; d_gene: -; CDR3aa: CASSPNAGESGEKLFF; CDR3nt: TGTGCCAGCAGCCCCAACGCGGGGGAGTCGGGTGAAAAACTGTTTTTT
abundance: -; v_gene: TRBV3-1/TRBV3-2; j_gene: TRBJ1-5; d_gene: -; CDR3aa: CASSQDLVGIGNQPQHF; CDR3nt: TGTGCCAGCAGCCAAGATCTGGTAGGGATAGGGAATCAGCCCCAGCATTTT
abundance: once; v_gene: TRBV9; j_gene: TRBJ1-1; d_gene: -; CDR3aa: CASSSRGGTMNTEAFF; CDR3nt: TGTGCCAGCAGCTCCCGGGGGGGGACCATGAACACTGAAGCTTTCTTT
abundance: -; v_gene: TRBV9; j_gene: TRBJ1-3; d_gene: -; CDR3aa: CASSLRGLSGSGNTIYF; CDR3nt: TGTGCCAGCAGCCTCAGGGGACTTTCCGGCTCTGGAAACACCATATATTTT
abundance: -; v_gene: TRBV5-5; j_gene: TRBJ1-6; d_gene: TRBD1; CDR3aa: CASSFRGPGQARNSPLHF; CDR3nt: TGTGCCAGCAGCTTTCGCGGGCCGGGACAGGCGCGGAATTCACCCCTCCACTTT
abundance: -; v_gene: TRBV19; j_gene: TRBJ2-3; d_gene: -; CDR3aa: CASSSPPGGLSTDTQYF; CDR3nt: TGTGCCAGTAGTAGTCCCCCCGGGGGCCTCAGCACAGATACGCAGTATTTT
abundance: -; v_gene: TRBV18; j_gene: TRBJ1-4; d_gene: -; CDR3aa: CASSSATNEKLFF; CDR3nt: TGTGCCAGCTCCTCCGCGACTAATGAAAAACTGTTTTTT
abundance: -; v_gene: TRBV10-1; j_gene: TRBJ2-5; d_gene: -; CDR3aa: CASIPKQGQETQYF; CDR3nt: TGCGCCAGCATCCCAAAACAGGGACAAGAGACCCAGTACTTC
abundance: -; v_gene: TRBV7-6; j_gene: TRBJ1-1; d_gene: -; CDR3aa: CASSLYRDTEAFF; CDR3nt: TGTGCCAGCAGCTTATACAGAGACACTGAAGCTTTCTTT
abundance: -; v_gene: TRBV24-1; j_gene: TRBJ2-5; d_gene: TRBD1; CDR3aa: CATSDFGTGRETQYF; CDR3nt: TGTGCCACCAGTGATTTCGGGACAGGCCGAGAGACCCAGTACTTC
abundance: -; v_gene: TRBV27; j_gene: TRBJ2-1; d_gene: -; CDR3aa: CASSFSPLYNEQFF; CDR3nt: TGTGCCAGCAGTTTCTCCCCCCTCTACAATGAGCAGTTCTTC
abundance: -; v_gene: TRBV28; j_gene: TRBJ1-1; d_gene: -; CDR3aa: CASSTPGPRNTEAFF; CDR3nt: TGTGCCAGCAGTACCCCAGGACCGAGGAACACTGAAGCTTTCTTT
abundance: -; v_gene: TRBV18; j_gene: TRBJ1-2; d_gene: TRBD1; CDR3aa: CASSQNRGPGGYTF; CDR3nt: TGTGCCAGCTCACAGAACAGGGGGCCCGGTGGCTACACCTTC
abundance: -; v_gene: TRBV2; j_gene: TRBJ1-1; d_gene: -; CDR3aa: CASSGRVNTEAFF; CDR3nt: TGTGCCAGCAGTGGCAGGGTTAACACTGAAGCTTTCTTT
abundance: -; v_gene: TRBV5-8; j_gene: TRBJ1-1; d_gene: TRBD1; CDR3aa: CASSWPGQGANTEAFF; CDR3nt: TGTGCCAGCAGCTGGCCGGGACAGGGGGCAAACACTGAAGCTTTCTTT
abundance: -; v_gene: TRBV5-4; j_gene: TRBJ1-6; d_gene: TRBD1; CDR3aa: CASSWDGTGLVNSPLHF; CDR3nt: TGTGCCAGCAGCTGGGATGGGACAGGGTTAGTGAATTCACCCCTCCACTTT
abundance: -; v_gene: TRBV6-1; j_gene: TRBJ2-3; d_gene: -; CDR3aa: CASSFKVDTQYF; CDR3nt: TGTGCCAGCAGTTTTAAGGTGGATACGCAGTATTTT
abundance: -; v_gene: TRBV3-1/TRBV3-2; j_gene: TRBJ1-4; d_gene: -; CDR3aa: CASSLSGGTNEKLFF; CDR3nt: TGTGCCAGCAGCCTCTCCGGGGGCACTAATGAAAAACTGTTTTTT
abundance: -; v_gene: TRBV7-3; j_gene: TRBJ2-1; d_gene: -; CDR3aa: CASSLTGGREDEQFF; CDR3nt: TGTGCCAGCAGCTTAACGGGAGGCAGGGAGGATGAGCAGTTCTTC
abundance: few; v_gene: TRBV6-5; j_gene: TRBJ2-4; d_gene: TRBD1; CDR3aa: CASSLRRDRGSQYF; CDR3nt: TGTGCCAGCAGCCTTCGAAGAGACAGGGGGTCTCAGTACTTC